This T cell receptor beta chain was recorded in a study of blood T cell repertoires in COVID-19. For the study at large: The United States, Italy and Spain supplied acute and convalescent COVID-19 samples. The analysed material was cDNA or gDNA that came from T cells, B-cell-depleted T cells, or PBMCs.

This clone was observed a single time. Trimming cost V 2 bases and J 5 bases; bases outside gene matches: 8. This CDR3 region has 15 residues. Per germline, CDR1 MNHNS and CDR2 SASEGT. In the study's own analysis: How many nucleated cells were present was estimated from reference gene primer amplification. TCRdb keeps only in-frame clones here, not all; method: immunoSEQ multiplex PCR. The V and J calls and the clone size are those of that table, but D and trimming were determined from the DNA. The sample has some 78,000 clones, roughly 80% seen once. This receptor was taken from a man aged 55 to 69 with active or convalescent COVID-19. Sample: peripheral blood. J is TRBJ1-2 and V is TRBV6-1, with 7 bases identical to TRBD1. As DNA, the CDR3 is TGTGCCAGCAGTGAAAGGGGGCCCCATGGGTATGGCTACACCTTC. Protein product: CASSERGPHGYGYTF.